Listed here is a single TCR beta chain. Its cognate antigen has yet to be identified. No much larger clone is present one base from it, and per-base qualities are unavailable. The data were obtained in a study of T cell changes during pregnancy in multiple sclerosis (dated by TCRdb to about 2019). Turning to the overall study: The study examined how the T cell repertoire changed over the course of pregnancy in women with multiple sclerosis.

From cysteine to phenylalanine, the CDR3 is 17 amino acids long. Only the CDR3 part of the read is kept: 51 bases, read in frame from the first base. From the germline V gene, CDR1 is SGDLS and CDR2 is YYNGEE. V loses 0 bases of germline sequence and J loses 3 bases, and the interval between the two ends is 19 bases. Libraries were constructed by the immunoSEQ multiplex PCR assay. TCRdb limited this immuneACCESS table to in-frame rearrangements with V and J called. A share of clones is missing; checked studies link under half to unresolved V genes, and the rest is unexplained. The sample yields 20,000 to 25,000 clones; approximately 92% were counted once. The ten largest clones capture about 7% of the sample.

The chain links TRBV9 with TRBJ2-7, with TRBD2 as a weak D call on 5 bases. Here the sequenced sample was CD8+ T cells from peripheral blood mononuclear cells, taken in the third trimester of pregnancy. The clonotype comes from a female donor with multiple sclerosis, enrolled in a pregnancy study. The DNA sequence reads TGTGCCAGCAGCGTAGATTCTAGCACCCTACACTTCTACGAGCAGTACTTC. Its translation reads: CASSVDSSTLHFYEQYF. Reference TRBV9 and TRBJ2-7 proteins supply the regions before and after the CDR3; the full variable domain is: DSGVTQTPKHLITATGQRVTLRCSPRSGDLSVYWYQQSLDQGLQFLIQYYNGEERAKGNILERFSAQQFPDLHSELNLSSLELGDSALYFCASSVDSSTLHFYEQYFGPGTRLTVT.